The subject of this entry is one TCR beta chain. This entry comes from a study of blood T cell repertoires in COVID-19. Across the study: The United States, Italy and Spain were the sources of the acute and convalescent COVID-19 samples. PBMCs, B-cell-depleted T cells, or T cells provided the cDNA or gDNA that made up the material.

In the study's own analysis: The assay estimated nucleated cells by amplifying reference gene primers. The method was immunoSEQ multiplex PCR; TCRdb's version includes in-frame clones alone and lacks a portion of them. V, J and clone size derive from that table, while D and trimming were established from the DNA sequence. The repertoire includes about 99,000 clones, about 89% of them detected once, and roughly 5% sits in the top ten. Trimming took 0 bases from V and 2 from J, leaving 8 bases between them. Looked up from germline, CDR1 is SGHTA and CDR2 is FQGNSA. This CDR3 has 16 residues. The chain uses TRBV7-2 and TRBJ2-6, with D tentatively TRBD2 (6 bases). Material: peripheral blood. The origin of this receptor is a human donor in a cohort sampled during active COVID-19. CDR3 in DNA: TGTGCCAGCAGCTTAGCAGGCGGGACTGGGGCCAACGTCCTGACTTTC. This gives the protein CASSLAGGTGANVLTF.